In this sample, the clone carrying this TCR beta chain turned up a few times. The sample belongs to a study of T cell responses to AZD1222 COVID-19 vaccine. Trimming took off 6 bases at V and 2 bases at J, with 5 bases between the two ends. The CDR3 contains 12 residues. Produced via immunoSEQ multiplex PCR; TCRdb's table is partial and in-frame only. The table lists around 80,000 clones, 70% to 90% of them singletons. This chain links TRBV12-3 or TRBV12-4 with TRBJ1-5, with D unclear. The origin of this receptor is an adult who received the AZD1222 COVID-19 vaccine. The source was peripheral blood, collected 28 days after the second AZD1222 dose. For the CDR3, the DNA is TGTGCCAGCAGGTTTGGCAATCAGCCCCAGCATTTT. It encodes CASRFGNQPQHF.